What follows are 16 T cell receptor beta chains derived from one specimen sequenced in a study of beta chain features in type 1 diabetes. No cognate antigen is known for these TCRs. Every bit of the isolated RNA underwent reverse transcription, so sequencing read expressed TCRB transcripts. Libraries were prepared by immunoSEQ multiplex PCR; TCRdb keeps only in-frame clonotypes and omits some of them. The sample has some 120,000 clones, approximately 15% seen once; the top ten hold approximately 2.5%. Whole-study results and caveats: When Type 1 diabetes patients were examined, their TCRB CDR3s proved moderately but significantly shorter in all four CD4+ subsets.

Sequencing was carried out using central memory CD4+ T cells from blood. Receptors originate from a man aged 18 to 30 with type 1 diabetes.

This sequence joins TRBV28 and TRBJ1-3; D gene unclear. This CDR3 is built from 12 residues. V dropped 8 bases and J dropped 4 bases, with 9 bases sitting between them. The germline V gene encodes CDR1 MDHEN and CDR2 SYDVKM. As DNA, the CDR3 is TGTGCCAGCTGCACTACGGGAAACACCATATATTTT. It encodes CASCTTGNTIYF.

This clone has a handful of counts. V gene TRBV10-1 combines with J gene TRBJ1-2; TRBD1 might be the D (6 bases). CDR3 length equals 13 residues. The V gene's germline CDR1 is WNHNN and CDR2 SYGVQD (reference sequence). Trimming stripped 2 bases from V and 11 bases from J, with 15 bases between. Here the CDR3 reads CASSETIQGAYTF. In nucleotides, the CDR3 is TGCGCCAGCAGTGAGACCATACAGGGAGCGTACACCTTC.

This clone was observed once. A single base separates this from a much larger clone, so it may be a read error. The sample has other DNA sequences that encode this CDR3 too. The rearrangement links TRBV18 to TRBJ2-7; 8 positions match TRBD1. This CDR3 is 14 amino acids long. Germline V gives CDR1 KGHSH, CDR2 LQKENI. With V trimmed by 3 bases and J by 0 bases, 1 base remained unmatched. DNA of the CDR3: TGTGCCAGCTCACCTGGACAGGGCTCCTACGAGCAGTACTTC. Amino acid sequence: CASSPGQGSYEQYF.

The chain is built from TRBV10-3 and TRBJ2-7; 12 bases are a match to TRBD2. Trimming took 3 bases from V and 4 from J; bases not matched to a gene: 13. This CDR3 is 18 amino acids long. Germline V gene sequence: CDR1 ENHRY, CDR2 SYGVKD. The CDR3 nucleotides read TGTGCCATCAGTGATGGGCTAGCGGGAGGGTCCTTGGGGTACGAGCAGTACTTC. Its protein product is CAISDGLAGGSLGYEQYF.

A few counts support this clone. The chain recombines TRBV9 with TRBJ1-3, with 7 bases fitting TRBD1. Germline assignment: CDR1 SGDLS and CDR2 YYNGEE. The CDR3 runs 14 residues. J lost 7 bases, V lost 3 bases, and 7 bases had no gene match. CDR3 sequence (DNA): TGTGCCAGCAGCGGACAGGGTATTGGCAACACCATATATTTT. It is translated as CASSGQGIGNTIYF.

The chain combines TRBV10-3 with TRBJ2-7; the match to TRBD1 covers 11 bases. V gave up 6 bases and J gave up 3 bases; unmatched junction bases: 4. CDR3 length: 14 amino acids. CDR1 is ENHRY and CDR2 is SYGVKD in the germline V gene. CDR3 sequence reads: CAIRSGTGGYEQYF. The CDR3 DNA sequence: TGTGCCATCAGGTCCGGGACAGGGGGCTACGAGCAGTACTTC.

The genes are TRBV28 and TRBJ2-7, with TRBD1 matching over 8 bases. V lost 4 bases and J lost 3; bases outside the gene matches: 11. CDR3 size: 16 residues. Per germline, CDR1 MDHEN and CDR2 SYDVKM. This chain's CDR3 is CASSSPPGQAIYEQYF. The CDR3 region has the DNA TGTGCCAGCAGTTCACCGCCGGGACAGGCCATCTACGAGCAGTACTTC.

Only a few counts were recorded for this clone. This chain links TRBV25-1 with TRBJ2-1, with 11 bases aligning to TRBD1. This CDR3 is 16 amino acids long. Germline-derived CDR1 and CDR2 are MGHDK and SYGVNS. V dropped 5 bases and J dropped 2; count of bases not matched to a gene: 5. For the CDR3, the DNA is TGTGCCAGCAGTCCAAGGACAGGGGGCCCCTACAATGAGCAGTTCTTC. This gives the protein CASSPRTGGPYNEQFF.

This clone came up a few times. The chain recombines TRBV29-1 with TRBJ2-2; no clear D gene. The germline CDR1 and CDR2 sequences are SQVTM and ANQGSEA. The germline V and J ends were trimmed by 3 bases and 0 bases, with 5 bases remaining between them. The CDR3 is 13 residues long. DNA for the CDR3: TGCAGCGTTGAGGTAGCGAACACCGGGGAGCTGTTTTTT. Residues: CSVEVANTGELFF.

This clone came up many times. The rearrangement joins TRBV7-2 to TRBJ2-1; 8 bases match TRBD2. V dropped 3 bases and J dropped 3; count of bases not matched to a gene: 4. CDR1 and CDR2 from the germline V gene are SGHTA and FQGNSA. The CDR3 runs 15 residues. CDR3 DNA sequence: TGTGCCAGCAGCTTCAGCGGGAGTCACTACAATGAGCAGTTCTTC. Amino acids: CASSFSGSHYNEQFF.

The CDR3 sequence is CASSLATGSKTQYF. Here the CDR3 DNA reads TGTGCCAGCAGCTTGGCGACAGGGTCGAAGACCCAGTACTTC. The chain uses TRBV5-4 and TRBJ2-5, with TRBD1 identical over 7 bases. Germline CDR1 and CDR2: SGHNT and YYREEE (reference sequence). CDR3 length equals 14 residues. The V segment lost 0 bases and the J segment 6 bases; nucleotides outside the gene matches: 5.

This clone came up a few times. The V gene is TRBV29-1, the J gene TRBJ1-5; possibly TRBD1 for D (5 bases). This CDR3 contains 13 residues. Trimming removed 5 bases at V and 7 bases at J, with 15 bases between. Germline CDR1 and CDR2: SQVTM and ANQGSEA. The DNA for the CDR3 is TGCAGCGTTTCGGTGGGGGTTGGGCAGCCCCAGCATTTT. It translates to CSVSVGVGQPQHF. The full variable domain, completed using reference TRBV29-1 and TRBJ1-5, is SAVISQKPSRDICQRGTSLTIQCQVDSQVTMMFWYRQQPGQSLTLIATANQGSEATYESGFVIDKFPISRPNLTFSTLTVSNMSPEDSSIYLCSVSVGVGQPQHFGDGTRLSIL.

The V and J genes are TRBV7-2 and TRBJ2-7; 8 positions agree with TRBD2. CDR1 and CDR2 from the germline V gene are SGHTA and FQGNSA. V lost 5 bases, J lost 2 bases, and 8 bases stayed unmatched. The length of the CDR3 is 15 residues. CDR3 sequence reads: CASSVTSGQPYEQYF. The DNA of the CDR3 is TGTGCCAGCAGCGTCACTAGCGGCCAACCCTACGAGCAGTACTTC.

The gene calls are TRBV11-2 and TRBJ1-1; D remains ambiguous. CDR3 length: 15 amino acids. Trimming cost V 1 base and J 7 bases, with 16 bases left between them. CDR1 and CDR2 from the germline V gene are SGHAT and FQNNGV. CDR3 coding DNA: TGTGCCAGCAGCTTAGGTACGGATACTTTTGGTGAAGCTTTCTTT. Translating it yields CASSLGTDTFGEAFF. Drawing the rest from reference TRBV11-2 and TRBJ1-1, the complete variable domain is EAGVAQSPRYKIIEKRQSVAFWCNPISGHATLYWYQQILGQGPKLLIQFQNNGVVDDSQLPKDRFSAERLKGVDSTLKIQPAKLEDSAVYLCASSLGTDTFGEAFFGQGTRLTVV.

This clone came up a few times. The J gene is TRBJ2-3, the V gene TRBV6-1; perhaps TRBD1 as D (6 bases). CDR1 and CDR2 from the germline V gene are MNHNS and SASEGT. The CDR3 runs to 15 residues. Between the trimmed V and J ends, which lost 2 bases and 3 bases, there was a span of 12 bases. CDR3 DNA: TGTGCCAGCAGTGAAAGAGGCAGGGGAACAGATACGCAGTATTTT. It is translated as CASSERGRGTDTQYF.

The chain links TRBV30 to TRBJ2-7, with no clear D. The germline V and J ends were trimmed by 3 bases and 0 bases, with 3 bases remaining between them. Per germline, CDR1 GTSNPN and CDR2 SVGIG (reference sequence). This CDR3 has 11 residues. CDR3 sequence: CAWSHSYEQYF. In DNA form, the CDR3 reads TGTGCCTGGAGCCACTCCTACGAGCAGTACTTC.